These 15 T cell receptor beta chains originate from one sample sequenced in a study of a mutant IDH1 vaccine in newly diagnosed glioma. Their antigens remain unidentified. Time point specified: week 35, safety follow-up. Doses comprised 300 ug of mutant IDH1 20-mer peptide each, plus topical imiquimod. Sequenced by immunoSEQ multiplex PCR; TCRdb stores in-frame clones only, minus some. The sample records approximately 30,000 clones, about 70% being singletons. The specimen comprised PBMCs, sampled from a glioma patient whose treatment included an IDH1 peptide vaccine. These receptors came from a man aged 45 to 65 with glioma.

The V call is TRBV6-1, the J call TRBJ2-7; TRBD1 matches 7 bases. Trimming cost V 6 bases and J 0 bases; bases outside gene matches: 5. Germline CDR1 reads MNHNS; CDR2 reads SASEGT. The length of the CDR3 is 14 residues. CDR3 sequence reads: CASRKPGGSYEQYF. As DNA, the CDR3 is TGTGCCAGCAGAAAGCCAGGGGGCTCCTACGAGCAGTACTTC.

The rearrangement joins TRBV19 to TRBJ2-3; unclear D gene. Trimming shortened V by 1 base and J by 2 bases, and 16 bases separated the two germline ends. This CDR3 comprises 17 residues. Germline V gene sequence: CDR1 LNHDA, CDR2 SQIVND (reference sequence). The CDR3 sequence is CASSIVLPAGVTDTQYF. CDR3 sequence (DNA): TGTGCCAGTAGTATAGTCTTGCCGGCAGGAGTCACAGATACGCAGTATTTT.

The chain couples TRBV28 to TRBJ1-2; unclear D gene. The CDR3 length is 11 residues. CDR1 is MDHEN and CDR2 is SYDVKM in the germline V gene. Trimming cost V 2 bases and J 5 bases, with 3 bases left between them. In DNA form, the CDR3 reads TGTGCCAGCAGTTTAGCTTATGGCTACACCTTC. Its translation: CASSLAYGYTF.

The gene calls are TRBV7-6 and TRBJ2-2; D is uncertain. V dropped 2 bases and J dropped 5 bases, with 12 bases sitting between them. Germline V CDR1 and CDR2: SGHVS, FNYEAQ. This CDR3 is 15 amino acids long. CDR3 sequence reads: CASSLSQRVTGELFF. CDR3 bases: TGTGCCAGCAGCTTATCTCAGCGAGTGACCGGGGAGCTGTTTTTT. The full variable domain, rest sourced from reference TRBV7-6 and TRBJ2-2, is GAGVSQSPRYKVTKRGQDVALRCDPISGHVSLYWYRQALGQGPEFLTYFNYEAQQDKSGLPNDRFSAERPEGSISTLTIQRTEQRDSAMYRCASSLSQRVTGELFFGEGSRLTVL.

The chain joins TRBV6-1 to TRBJ1-2; D possibly corresponds to TRBD1 (5 bases). Germline V lookup: CDR1 MNHNS, CDR2 SASEGT. This CDR3 is 12 amino acids long. V was pared by 10 bases and J by 8 bases, with 17 bases between. The CDR3 DNA follows: TGTGCCACCCAGGGACCCTTAATAGGCTACACCTTC. Its translation: CATQGPLIGYTF.

The V and J genes are TRBV9 and TRBJ2-1; TRBD2 is a possible D gene (6 bases). Per germline, CDR1 SGDLS and CDR2 YYNGEE. CDR3 length: 16 amino acids. V was clipped by 3 bases and J by 5 bases, with 18 bases between them. In nucleotides, the CDR3 is TGTGCCAGCAGCGGACGGGGACTCCTCCGGAACAATGAGCAGTTCTTC. Translation gives CASSGRGLLRNNEQFF.

This clone was seen a single time. V usage is TRBV5-4 and J usage is TRBJ1-2, with D perhaps matching TRBD1 (5 bases). Germline assignment: CDR1 SGHNT and CDR2 YYREEE (reference sequence). V dropped 4 bases and J dropped 4 bases, with 14 bases sitting between them. This CDR3 is 14 amino acids long. CDR3: CASSQDKGGYGYTF. For the CDR3, the DNA is TGTGCCAGCAGCCAGGACAAGGGCGGCTATGGCTACACCTTC.

This chain joins TRBV11-3 and TRBJ1-1, with D unclear. There are 11 residues in the CDR3. Germline CDR1 is SGHNT and CDR2 is YENEEA. V was trimmed by 2 bases and J by 6 bases, leaving 4 bases between them. CDR3 sequence: CASSLRSEAFF. CDR3 nucleotide sequence: TGTGCCAGCAGCTTAAGGTCTGAAGCTTTCTTT. Combining the CDR3 with reference TRBV11-3 and TRBJ1-1 gives the whole variable domain EAGVVQSPRYKIIEKKQPVAFWCNPISGHNTLYWYLQNLGQGPELLIRYENEEAVDDSQLPKDRFSAERLKGVDSTLKIQPAELGDSAVYLCASSLRSEAFFGQGTRLTVV.

This clone has a handful of counts. J is TRBJ1-1 and V is TRBV2; maybe TRBD1 (5 bases). CDR1 and CDR2 (germline): SNHLY, FYNNEI. The V end was cut by 3 bases, the J end by 5 bases, with 13 bases between. This CDR3 is built from 14 residues. CDR3 protein: CASSERGFSTEAFF. The CDR3, as DNA: TGTGCCAGCAGTGAGAGGGGCTTTTCGACTGAAGCTTTCTTT.

The rearrangement uses TRBV27 and TRBJ2-3, with TRBD2 identical over 9 bases. CDR1 is MNHEY and CDR2 is SMNVEV in the germline V gene (reference sequence). The CDR3 covers 15 residues. Trimming cost V 3 bases and J 6 bases; bases outside gene matches: 7. The chain's CDR3 is CASSFLSSGTDTQYF. The DNA of the CDR3 is TGTGCCAGCAGTTTTTTGTCTAGCGGGACCGATACGCAGTATTTT.

The chain combines TRBV6-5 with TRBJ2-7; D is unclear. Looked up from germline, CDR1 is MNHEY and CDR2 is SVGAGI. The CDR3 consists of 15 residues. V lost 6 bases and J 3 bases, leaving 18 bases between the germline ends. CDR3 sequence (DNA): TGTGCCAGCAGGCACCTAAGTAGGTCAAGCTACGAGCAGTACTTC. It encodes CASRHLSRSSYEQYF.

CDR3 loop: CAVTRGGTEAFF. The CDR3 nucleotides are TGTGCCGTTACACGGGGGGGCACTGAAGCTTTCTTT. The gene calls are TRBV7-9 and TRBJ1-1; a weak D match, TRBD1 (5 bases). Germline V gene data show CDR1 as SEHNR and CDR2 as FQNEAQ (reference sequence). With 11 bases removed from V and 4 bases from J, the gap between germline ends came to 14 bases. CDR3 size: 12 residues.

The chain uses TRBV19 and TRBJ1-2; the D is unclear. There are 14 residues in the CDR3. Trimming removed 7 bases from V and 7 bases from J, with 19 bases in between. Germline V gene lookup returns CDR1 LNHDA and CDR2 SQIVND (reference sequence). CDR3 bases: TGTGCCAGTAAATTCCCGGGAGTGGGGTTTGGCTACACCTTC. This translates into CASKFPGVGFGYTF.

V is TRBV7-9 and J is TRBJ1-5; tentatively, D is TRBD1 (5 bases). Germline values: CDR1 SEHNR, CDR2 FQNEAQ (reference sequence). Between the trimmed V and J ends, which lost 1 base and 7 bases, there was a span of 8 bases. This CDR3 has 13 residues. The chain's CDR3 is CASSLGGRQPQHF. DNA for the CDR3: TGTGCCAGCAGCTTAGGGGGGAGGCAGCCCCAGCATTTT.

The chain uses TRBV30 and TRBJ2-3; D is perhaps TRBD2 (6 bases). V lost 2 bases and J lost 3, with 15 bases in between. Germline V lookup: CDR1 GTSNPN, CDR2 SVGIG (reference sequence). This CDR3 region has 15 residues. Here the CDR3 reads CAWSREDRTTDTQYF. CDR3 DNA: TGTGCCTGGAGTAGGGAGGACCGTACGACAGATACGCAGTATTTT.